Shown below are 15 T cell receptor beta chains from a single sample sequenced in a study of identical twins listed by TCRdb under 2016. The protocol used for the library was 5' RACE. The instrument was an Illumina HiSeq 2000. The public reads were run again by TCRdb, first through fastp at Q25 and then through MiXCR, and only productive beta chains were kept. Entries that share a CDR3 protein sequence are merged under the most common genes and DNA. The sample includes approximately 500,000 distinct CDR3 sequences, with around 15% observed a single time. Clones ranked in the top ten supply roughly 0.43% of the sample. The same data also contributed to another study, on yellow fever vaccine responses in identical twins.

The sequenced material came from CD4+ T cells sorted from blood. The receptors come from a young woman in good health.

The gene calls are TRBV14 and TRBJ1-4; no reliable D call. CDR1 is SGHDN, CDR2 FVKESK, per germline. With 1 base removed from V and 0 bases from J, the gap between germline ends came to 6 bases. The CDR3 sequence is 15 residues long. Written as DNA, the CDR3 is TGTGCCAGCAGCCAAGTCCGCGCAACTAATGAAAAACTGTTTTTT. Protein product: CASSQVRATNEKLFF.

This clonotype was seen a handful of times. The chain is built from TRBV5-1 and TRBJ2-1; D gene ambiguous. With 0 bases removed from V and 5 bases from J, the gap between germline ends came to 6 bases. The CDR3 consists of 13 residues. Germline CDR1 and CDR2: SGHRS and YFSETQ. The CDR3 loop is CASSLAPHNEQFF. In DNA form, the CDR3 reads TGCGCCAGCAGCTTGGCTCCCCACAATGAGCAGTTCTTC.

The J gene is TRBJ2-2, the V gene TRBV24-1, with TRBD1 as a possible D gene (6 bases). The CDR3 spans 16 residues. Looked up from germline, CDR1 is KGHDR and CDR2 is SFDVKD. Trimming removed 3 bases from V and 7 bases from J, with 17 bases in between. The CDR3 DNA is TGTGCCACCAGTGATACTGTGGGGGCGCGAGTCGGGGAGCTGTTTTTT. As protein: CATSDTVGARVGELFF.

V and J are TRBV6-1 and TRBJ2-2, with D maybe TRBD1 (5 bases). CDR3 size: 13 residues. Germline CDR1 is MNHNS and CDR2 is SASEGT. V was shortened by 7 bases and J by 6 bases, with 12 bases between the two germline ends. The CDR3 sequence: CASKGSAAGELFF. In DNA form, the CDR3 reads TGTGCCAGCAAGGGGTCGGCGGCCGGGGAGCTGTTTTTT.

This clonotype has only a few counts. The gene calls are TRBV7-9 and TRBJ1-2; tentative D call: TRBD1 (6 bases). Germline CDR1 SEHNR, CDR2 FQNEAQ (reference sequence). The CDR3 runs 15 residues. The V end lost 5 bases, the J end lost 9 bases, and 22 bases lay between the germline ends. The CDR3 loop reads CASSIGTWRGLSYTF. CDR3 sequence (DNA): TGTGCCAGCAGCATAGGGACATGGCGGGGGCTTAGCTACACCTTC.

The genes are TRBV15 and TRBJ2-3; 8 bases fit TRBD2. With V trimmed by 2 bases and J by 2 bases, 6 bases remained unmatched. The germline gives CDR1 LNHNV, CDR2 YYDKDF (reference sequence). The CDR3 is made up of 16 amino acids. The CDR3 DNA sequence: TGTGCCACCAGCAGAAGCGGGAGTATGGTCACAGATACGCAGTATTTT. Its translation: CATSRSGSMVTDTQYF.

There are many counts of this clonotype. The V gene is TRBV5-1, the J gene TRBJ2-1; TRBD2 aligns across 9 bases. CDR1 and CDR2 (germline): SGHRS, YFSETQ. CDR3 length equals 17 residues. Trimming cost V 3 bases and J 1 base; bases outside gene matches: 8. The CDR3 loop is CASSSSIAGESYNEQFF. The CDR3 nucleotides read TGCGCCAGCAGCTCTTCCATAGCGGGAGAGTCCTACAATGAGCAGTTCTTC.

This clonotype was seen a handful of times. The CDR3 DNA follows: TGTGCCAGTAGTCGGGGACTAGCGGGAGACAATGAGCAGTTCTTC. It codes for CASSRGLAGDNEQFF. This chain uses TRBV19 with TRBJ2-1; 14 bases line up with TRBD2. V lost 5 bases to trimming and J lost 5 bases; unmatched junction nucleotides: 2. From germline, CDR1 is LNHDA and CDR2 SQIVND (reference sequence). This CDR3 is 15 amino acids long.

In its sample, this clonotype was seen many times. The chain employs TRBV12-3 or TRBV12-4 and TRBJ1-1; D not resolved. This CDR3 has 14 residues. V was cut by 3 bases and J by 0 bases, with 8 bases left in between. CDR3 nucleotides: TGTGCCAGCAGTTTGGACGCTTTGAACACTGAAGCTTTCTTT. Residues: CASSLDALNTEAFF.

The V call is TRBV27, the J call TRBJ2-2; perhaps TRBD1 as D (5 bases). The germline V and J ends were trimmed by 3 bases and 4 bases, with 12 bases remaining between them. The V gene's germline CDR1 is MNHEY and CDR2 SMNVEV (reference sequence). The CDR3 runs 15 residues. The CDR3 nucleotides are TGTGCCAGCAGTTTTGCTCAGGGCGTCACCGGGGAGCTGTTTTTT. Residues: CASSFAQGVTGELFF.

The CDR3 DNA reads TGTGCCAGCAGCTTAGCCCAGGGGTTGAACACTGAAGCTTTCTTT. Translated, it gives CASSLAQGLNTEAFF. The chain joins TRBV7-2 to TRBJ1-1, with D possibly being TRBD1 (6 bases). Trimming stripped 0 bases from V and 0 bases from J, with 8 bases between. The CDR3 runs 15 residues. The germline CDR1 and CDR2 sequences are SGHTA and FQGNSA.

The gene calls are TRBV5-1 and TRBJ1-5; no definite D call. There are 15 residues in the CDR3. In germline, CDR1 is SGHRS, CDR2 YFSETQ. The V and J ends lost 0 bases and 2 bases respectively, with 9 bases between them. This CDR3 is CASSLGPRGNQPQHF. For the CDR3, the DNA is TGCGCCAGCAGCTTGGGCCCGCGTGGCAATCAGCCCCAGCATTTT.

The chain uses TRBV5-5 and TRBJ2-7; TRBD1 agrees at 11 bases. In germline, CDR1 is SGHKS, CDR2 YYEKEE (reference sequence). CDR3 size: 16 residues. The CDR3 DNA sequence: TGTGCCAGCAGGTTGGTCCCGGGACAGGGGGCCTACGAGCAGTACGTC. Its protein is CASRLVPGQGAYEQYV.

The chain employs TRBV7-2 and TRBJ1-6; TRBD1 is a possible D gene (5 bases). Trimming stripped 7 bases from V and 9 bases from J, with 13 bases between. CDR1 and CDR2 from the germline V gene are SGHTA and FQGNSA. The CDR3 has 13 residues. The CDR3 coding sequence is TGTGCCAGCAAAATCAGGGTATTTTCACCCCTCCACTTT. As protein: CASKIRVFSPLHF.

In its sample, this clonotype was seen a few times. The chain recombines TRBV6-5 with TRBJ2-2; TRBD2 agrees at 7 bases. The germline gives CDR1 MNHEY, CDR2 SVGAGI. The trim removed 0 bases at V and 5 bases at J, leaving 6 bases unmatched. There are 16 residues in the CDR3. CDR3 in DNA: TGTGCCAGCAGTTACTCGTCGCGGGAGAGGACCGGGGAGCTGTTTTTT. It codes for CASSYSSRERTGELFF.